The following is a T cell receptor beta chain sequence with its context. The target antigen is unknown. This entry comes from a study of T cell responses to AZD1222 COVID-19 vaccine. V was cut by 6 bases and J by 3 bases, with 9 bases left in between. This CDR3 has 13 amino acids. Here immunoSEQ multiplex PCR was the method, and the copy in TCRdb shows in-frame clones only, minus some. The sample contains 95,000 to 110,000 clones, more than 80% of which appear only once. Study-level points and caveats: Baseline antibody screening turned up just a handful of seropositive AZD1222 recipients. Repertoires were collected only later (after the peak T cell response had occurred). The sample set comprised mostly white British donors with more females, and clonal diversity was possibly underestimated.

This chain connects TRBV12-3 or TRBV12-4 to TRBJ1-5, with D possibly matching TRBD1 (5 bases). This clonotype was obtained from an adult in good health. The sample consisted of peripheral blood, taken on day 0 of AZD1222 vaccination. CDR3 sequence: CASRGTDNQPQHF. CDR3 in DNA: TGTGCCAGCAGGGGGACGGACAATCAGCCCCAGCATTTT.